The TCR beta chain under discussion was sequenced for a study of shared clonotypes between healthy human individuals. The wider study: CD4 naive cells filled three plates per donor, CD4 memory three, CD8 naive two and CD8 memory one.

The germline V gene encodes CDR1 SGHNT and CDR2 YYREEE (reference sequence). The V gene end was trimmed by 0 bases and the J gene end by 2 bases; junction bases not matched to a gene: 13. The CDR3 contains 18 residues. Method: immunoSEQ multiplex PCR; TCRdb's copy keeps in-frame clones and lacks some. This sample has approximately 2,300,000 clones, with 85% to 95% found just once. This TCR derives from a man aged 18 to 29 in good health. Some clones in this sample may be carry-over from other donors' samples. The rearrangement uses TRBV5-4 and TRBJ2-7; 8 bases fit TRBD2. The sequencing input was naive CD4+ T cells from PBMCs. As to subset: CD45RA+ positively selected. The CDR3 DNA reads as TGTGCCAGCAGCTTGGCGGGTAGCGGGATGGGTAGGGCCTACGAGCAGTACTTC. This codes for CASSLAGSGMGRAYEQYF.